Following are 27 T cell receptor beta chains from one sample sequenced in a study of shared clonotypes between healthy human individuals. Cells designated naive CD8 were CD45RO-negative and were positively selected for CCR7, with terminally differentiated effector memory CD45RA+ cells excluded. The data were produced by immunoSEQ multiplex PCR, yet TCRdb's version contains in-frame clones alone and is incomplete. The sample records about 2 million clones, approximately 94% being singletons. The source material was naive CD8+ T cells sorted from blood. The receptors were gathered from a man between 18 and 35 years old in good health.

The chain has TRBV2 and TRBJ2-7; 7 positions agree with TRBD1. The CDR3 runs 13 residues. V shed 10 bases and J 5 bases; nucleotides not matched to a gene: 11. CDR1 is SNHLY and CDR2 is FYNNEI in the germline V gene. The CDR3 region is CAIPRRTGDEQYF. CDR3 nucleotide sequence: TGTGCCATTCCTAGAAGGACAGGAGACGAGCAGTACTTC.

The V gene is TRBV2, the J gene TRBJ1-5; no reliable D call. Germline-derived CDR1 and CDR2 are SNHLY and FYNNEI. The CDR3 has 12 residues. Trimming cost V 1 base and J 9 bases, with 7 bases left between them. The CDR3 protein is CASSEGPGPQHF. The DNA of the CDR3 is TGTGCCAGCAGTGAAGGCCCCGGGCCCCAGCATTTT.

In the case of this clone: Other nucleotide sequences from this sample produce the same CDR3. The rearrangement links TRBV7-6 to TRBJ2-5; D is uncertain. The length of the CDR3 is 15 residues. The germline V and J ends were trimmed by 1 base and 5 bases, with 14 bases remaining between them. Germline CDR1 reads SGHVS; CDR2 reads FNYEAQ. The CDR3: CASSLELGGLETQYF. The CDR3 nucleotides read TGTGCCAGCAGCTTAGAACTGGGTGGGCTCGAGACCCAGTACTTC.

This chain joins TRBV7-9 and TRBJ1-1, with TRBD1 matching 7 bases. CDR1 SEHNR and CDR2 FQNEAQ come from the germline V gene (reference sequence). The CDR3 has 14 residues. The trim removed 1 base at V and 3 bases at J, leaving 2 bases unmatched. CDR3 amino acids: CASSLVTGHTEAFF. CDR3 nucleotides: TGTGCCAGCAGCTTAGTGACAGGGCACACTGAAGCTTTCTTT.

V usage is TRBV5-6 and J usage is TRBJ2-7; a weak D match, TRBD1 (6 bases). Trimming pared 4 bases from V and 2 bases from J, leaving 13 bases between. CDR1 and CDR2 from the germline V gene are SGHDT and YYEEEE. CDR3 length: 14 residues. CDR3 amino acids: CASSLQGFPYEQYF. As DNA, the CDR3 is TGTGCCAGCAGCCTACAGGGATTCCCCTACGAGCAGTACTTC.

The chain couples TRBV6-5 to TRBJ1-2; a possible D gene is TRBD1 (6 bases). The germline CDR1 and CDR2 sequences are MNHEY and SVGAGI. The CDR3 is made up of 14 amino acids. V was cut by 2 bases and J by 4 bases, with 11 bases left in between. The DNA for the CDR3 is TGTGCCAGCAGTTACAGGGGGGAGCGCTATGGCTACACCTTC. Protein: CASSYRGERYGYTF.

The chain combines TRBV11-3 with TRBJ2-2, with TRBD1 matching 7 bases. Losses at the gene ends were 5 bases for V and 6 bases for J; bases not matched to a gene: 3. Germline lookup yields CDR1 SGHNT and CDR2 YENEEA. This CDR3 is built from 13 residues. The CDR3 spells CASSDRVAGELFF. CDR3 in DNA: TGTGCCAGCAGCGACAGGGTCGCCGGGGAGCTGTTTTTT.

The rearrangement links TRBV7-6 to TRBJ2-3, with unresolved D. Germline V lookup: CDR1 SGHVS, CDR2 FNYEAQ. Trimming removed 2 bases from V and 2 bases from J, with 8 bases in between. The CDR3 has 14 amino acids. In DNA form, the CDR3 reads TGTGCCAGCAGCTTATTTGCGGACACAGATACGCAGTATTTT. Residues: CASSLFADTDTQYF.

This chain links TRBV4-1 with TRBJ2-6, with D unresolved. The CDR3 is 14 residues long. Germline CDR1 MGHRA, CDR2 YSYEKL. Trimming removed 4 bases at V and 0 bases at J, with 4 bases between. CDR3 bases: TGCGCCAGCAGCCCCGACTCTGGGGCCAACGTCCTGACTTTC. This translates into CASSPDSGANVLTF.

V and J are TRBV7-9 and TRBJ2-1; 10 bases fit TRBD1. Germline CDR1 is SEHNR and CDR2 is FQNEAQ (reference sequence). V gave up 4 bases and J gave up 4 bases; unmatched junction bases: 4. The CDR3 spans 15 residues. The CDR3 spells CASSYGTGEYNEQFF. In DNA form, the CDR3 reads TGTGCCAGCAGCTACGGGACAGGGGAGTACAATGAGCAGTTCTTC.

For this clone: Additional DNA sequences in this sample encode the identical CDR3. The chain has TRBV5-6 and TRBJ2-7, with TRBD1 identical over 7 bases. After removal of 4 bases from V and 4 bases from J, the junction contained 2 bases not matched to a gene. This CDR3 is built from 12 residues. The germline V gene has CDR1 SGHDT and CDR2 YYEEEE. The CDR3 loop reads CASSAQGYEQYF. The CDR3 region has the DNA TGTGCCAGCAGCGCACAGGGGTACGAGCAGTACTTC. The variable domain in full, with the rest retrieved from reference TRBV5-6 and TRBJ2-7, is DAGVTQSPTHLIKTRGQQVTLRCSPKSGHDTVSWYQQALGQGPQFIFQYYEEEERQRGNFPDRFSGHQFPNYSSELNVNALLLGDSALYLCASSAQGYEQYFGPGTRLTVT.

This clone was recorded only once. The chain has TRBV7-2 and TRBJ2-1; D might be TRBD2 (6 bases). With 5 bases removed from V and 1 base from J, the gap between germline ends came to 21 bases. Germline-derived CDR1 and CDR2 are SGHTA and FQGNSA. The CDR3 covers 18 residues. The CDR3 nucleotides are TGTGCCAGCAGCCCCTTTATGCGGGAAAAAAGATCCTACAATGAGCAGTTCTTC. It is translated as CASSPFMREKRSYNEQFF.

The rearrangement uses TRBV7-6 and TRBJ2-5, with 13 bases fitting TRBD2. This CDR3 has 17 amino acids. Trimming at V came to 5 bases and at J to 2 bases, leaving 8 bases not matched to a gene. The V gene's germline CDR1 is SGHVS and CDR2 FNYEAQ. CDR3 region: CASSGGLAGADQETQYF. CDR3 nucleotides: TGTGCCAGCAGCGGAGGACTAGCGGGGGCCGATCAAGAGACCCAGTACTTC.

As to this clone: An end of the junction differs from the germline gene, which may be a read error. The chain uses TRBV27 and TRBJ2-3, with D uncertain. This CDR3 region has 13 residues. The germline V gene has CDR1 MNHEY and CDR2 SMNVEV (reference sequence). CDR3: CASSLGSKDTQYF. For the CDR3, the DNA is TGTGCCAGCAGTTTGGGCAGCAAAGATACGCAGTATTTT.

This chain uses TRBV6-4 with TRBJ2-4, with D perhaps matching TRBD2 (5 bases). Germline lookup yields CDR1 MRHNA and CDR2 SNTAGT. V was shortened by 7 bases and J by 3 bases, with 10 bases between the two germline ends. The CDR3 loop spans 13 amino acids. This chain's CDR3 is CASTKAGKNIQYF. CDR3 in DNA: TGTGCCAGCACCAAGGCGGGCAAAAACATTCAGTACTTC.

The chain joins TRBV10-2 to TRBJ2-1, with 12 bases matching TRBD2. The V segment lost 0 bases and the J segment 6 bases; nucleotides outside the gene matches: 6. The CDR3 has 17 amino acids. Germline V lookup: CDR1 WSHSY, CDR2 SAAADI. The CDR3 sequence: CASSESPALAGGNEQFF. CDR3 nucleotide sequence: TGCGCCAGCAGTGAGTCCCCGGCACTAGCGGGGGGCAATGAGCAGTTCTTC.

The chain uses TRBV5-1 and TRBJ2-7; D gene uncertain. V lost 4 bases to trimming and J lost 6 bases, with 11 bases between them. The CDR3 spans 12 residues. The germline V gene has CDR1 SGHRS and CDR2 YFSETQ. The CDR3 reads CASSPQPFEQYF. In DNA form, the CDR3 reads TGCGCCAGCAGCCCCCAACCCTTCGAGCAGTACTTC. Supplemented by reference TRBV5-1 and TRBJ2-7, the full variable domain reads KAGVTQTPRYLIKTRGQQVTLSCSPISGHRSVSWYQQTPGQGLQFLFEYFSETQRNKGNFPGRFSGRQFSNSRSEMNVSTLELGDSALYLCASSPQPFEQYFGPGTRLTVT.

V is TRBV10-2 and J is TRBJ2-2; 7 positions match TRBD1. Germline CDR1 and CDR2: WSHSY and SAAADI. The CDR3 consists of 13 residues. With V trimmed by 8 bases and J by 4 bases, 4 bases remained unmatched. The chain's CDR3 is CASGGQPTGELFF. The CDR3, as DNA: TGCGCCAGCGGGGGACAGCCCACCGGGGAGCTGTTTTTT.

The chain joins TRBV7-2 to TRBJ2-1, with no clear D. Trimming stripped 1 base from V and 2 bases from J, with 6 bases between. This CDR3 contains 14 residues. Germline V lookup: CDR1 SGHTA, CDR2 FQGNSA. CDR3 sequence reads: CASSLGTTYNEQFF. Here the CDR3 DNA reads TGTGCCAGCAGCTTAGGGACCACCTACAATGAGCAGTTCTTC.

For this clone: The sample contains more than one DNA sequence encoding this CDR3. The chain employs TRBV7-8 and TRBJ1-5; D uncertain. Germline V lookup: CDR1 SGHVS, CDR2 FQNEAQ. The germline V and J ends were trimmed by 1 base and 6 bases, with 10 bases remaining between them. This CDR3 comprises 14 residues. In DNA form, the CDR3 reads TGTGCCAGCAGCTTAGGCGGCCTTGGTCAGCCCCAGCATTTT. It translates to CASSLGGLGQPQHF. Combining the CDR3 with reference TRBV7-8 and TRBJ1-5 gives the whole variable domain GAGVSQSPRYKVAKRGQDVALRCDPISGHVSLFWYQQALGQGPEFLTYFQNEAQLDKSGLPSDRFFAERPEGSVSTLKIQRTQQEDSAVYLCASSLGGLGQPQHFGDGTRLSIL.

Only one count was recorded for this clone. The gene calls are TRBV27 and TRBJ2-7, with 10 positions matching TRBD2. V shed 5 bases and J 9 bases; nucleotides not matched to a gene: 13. CDR3 length: 15 amino acids. In germline, CDR1 is MNHEY, CDR2 SMNVEV (reference sequence). Here the CDR3 reads CASSPLAGAVGVQYF. The CDR3 DNA follows: TGTGCCAGCAGTCCGCTAGCGGGAGCGGTAGGAGTGCAGTACTTC.

This clone was counted once. The gene calls are TRBV7-9 and TRBJ2-1; 10 bases fit TRBD2. From germline, CDR1 is SEHNR and CDR2 FQNEAQ (reference sequence). V dropped 2 bases and J dropped 14; count of bases not matched to a gene: 6. The CDR3 consists of 13 residues. The DNA of the CDR3 is TGTGCCAGCAGCTTACTAGCGGGGGAGGAGGAGTTCTTC. Translating gives CASSLLAGEEEFF.

CDR3 DNA: TGTGCCAGCCTCCCAGGGGGACAGGCCGGGGAGCTGTTTTTT. Amino acid sequence: CASLPGGQAGELFF. The chain carries TRBV18 and TRBJ2-2, with 8 bases fitting TRBD1. CDR1 and CDR2 (germline): KGHSH, LQKENI. The CDR3 length is 14 residues. V dropped 8 bases and J dropped 6; count of bases not matched to a gene: 8.

This chain uses TRBV29-1 with TRBJ2-3; 7 nucleotides match TRBD1. J lost 0 bases, V lost 5 bases, and 8 bases had no gene match. The CDR3 spans 15 residues. CDR1 and CDR2 from the germline V gene are SQVTM and ANQGSEA. CDR3 amino acids: CSVNPRDSSTDTQYF. Written as DNA, the CDR3 is TGCAGCGTTAATCCTAGGGACAGCAGCACAGATACGCAGTATTTT.

This chain uses TRBV28 with TRBJ2-5; D tentatively reads TRBD1 or TRBD2 (5 bases each). CDR3 size: 15 residues. V was trimmed by 6 bases and J by 3 bases, leaving 17 bases between them. The V gene's germline CDR1 is MDHEN and CDR2 SYDVKM. The CDR3, as DNA: TGTGCCAGCAGAGACGCCGGGACGTTAGAAGAGACCCAGTACTTC. Protein: CASRDAGTLEETQYF.

The rearrangement links TRBV19 to TRBJ2-2; D gene ambiguous. V lost 3 bases to trimming and J lost 5 bases, with 7 bases between them. The CDR3 runs to 13 residues. The V gene's germline CDR1 is LNHDA and CDR2 SQIVND (reference sequence). CDR3 nucleotides: TGTGCCAGTAGTATTAGCCGTACCGGGGAGCTGTTTTTT. This translates into CASSISRTGELFF.

This clone came up once. The chain carries TRBV6-5 and TRBJ1-6, with TRBD1 as a possible D gene (5 bases). Germline V gene data show CDR1 as MNHEY and CDR2 as SVGAGI. Trimming removed 3 bases at V and 0 bases at J, with 9 bases between. This CDR3 is built from 16 residues. The CDR3, as DNA: TGTGCCAGCAGTTATGAGGGACTCTCCTATAATTCACCCCTCCACTTT. It codes for CASSYEGLSYNSPLHF.